What follows are 8 T cell receptor beta chains derived from one specimen sequenced in a study of OX40 agonist ivuxolimab in advanced cancers. Some clones are missing from TCRdb's copy, which holds only in-frame ones; the method was immunoSEQ multiplex PCR. This sample has fewer than 80,000 clones, with around 85% found just once. The sample consisted of CD4+ or CD8+ T cells sorted from blood, taken in a trial of the OX40 agonist ivuxolimab. The receptors originated from an adult with an advanced solid tumor such as melanoma, head and neck, liver or kidney cancer.

This rearrangement joins TRBV5-1 to TRBJ2-5; D perhaps matches TRBD1 (5 bases). This CDR3 contains 14 residues. From germline, CDR1 is SGHRS and CDR2 YFSETQ. V dropped 4 bases and J dropped 4 bases, with 14 bases sitting between them. The DNA of the CDR3 is TGCGCCAGCAGCGAAGGACACCCGGGAGAGACCCAGTACTTC. It is translated as CASSEGHPGETQYF.

This chain uses TRBV25-1 with TRBJ1-2, with D maybe TRBD1 (5 bases). Germline V gene lookup returns CDR1 MGHDK and CDR2 SYGVNS. The ends were cut back, 6 bases at V and 6 bases at J, with 17 bases in the middle. The CDR3 extends over 14 amino acids. The CDR3 coding sequence is TGTGCCAGCAGCGAAAGGGGTGAAGGAGATGGCTACACCTTC. As protein: CASSERGEGDGYTF.

The genes are TRBV14 and TRBJ2-5; 9 nucleotides line up with TRBD2. Trimming removed 1 base from V and 2 bases from J; junction bases left unmatched: 5. This CDR3 has 16 residues. Germline lookup yields CDR1 SGHDN and CDR2 FVKESK. The DNA of the CDR3 is TGTGCCAGCAGCCAAGGTAGCGGGAGAGGGCAAGAGACCCAGTACTTC. Its translation: CASSQGSGRGQETQYF. The variable domain in full, with the rest retrieved from reference TRBV14 and TRBJ2-5, is EAGVTQFPSHSVIEKGQTVTLRCDPISGHDNLYWYRRVMGKEIKFLLHFVKESKQDESGMPNNRFLAERTGGTYSTLKVQPAELEDSGVYFCASSQGSGRGQETQYFGPGTRLLVL.

The genes are TRBV19 and TRBJ1-1, with 9 bases identical to TRBD1. The CDR3 length is 16 residues. Trimming removed 5 bases from V and 0 bases from J; junction bases left unmatched: 7. Germline CDR1 reads LNHDA; CDR2 reads SQIVND (reference sequence). CDR3 residues: CASSVAGTGMNTEAFF. The DNA for the CDR3 is TGTGCCAGTAGTGTTGCCGGGACAGGGATGAACACTGAAGCTTTCTTT.

This clone was counted once. The V and J genes are TRBV6-6 and TRBJ2-7; perhaps TRBD2 as D (5 bases). The CDR3 length is 13 residues. The V end lost 2 bases, the J end lost 6 bases, and 11 bases lay between the germline ends. CDR1 and CDR2 from the germline V gene are MNHNY and SVGAGI (reference sequence). The CDR3 here is CASSYGGLREQYF. The CDR3 nucleotides are TGTGCCAGCAGTTACGGAGGTTTACGCGAGCAGTACTTC.

The chain links TRBV18 to TRBJ2-1; 10 positions agree with TRBD2. The V segment lost 3 bases and the J segment 6 bases; nucleotides outside the gene matches: 2. CDR3 length: 14 amino acids. CDR1 and CDR2 from the germline V gene are KGHSH and LQKENI. DNA of the CDR3: TGTGCCAGCTCACCGCTAGCGGGGGTCAATGAGCAGTTCTTC. It yields the protein CASSPLAGVNEQFF.

The gene calls are TRBV6-1 and TRBJ1-1, with no clear D. V was trimmed by 7 bases and J by 4 bases, leaving 13 bases between them. Germline loops: CDR1 MNHNS, CDR2 SASEGT. The CDR3 totals 13 residues. The CDR3 here is CASTMGRSTEAFF. The DNA of the CDR3 is TGTGCCAGCACTATGGGCAGGAGCACTGAAGCTTTCTTT.

The chain carries TRBV18 and TRBJ1-2; 7 nucleotides line up with TRBD1. CDR1 is KGHSH, CDR2 LQKENI, per germline. The length of the CDR3 is 14 residues. Unmatched junction bases numbered 4, after V lost 4 bases and J lost 2 bases. DNA for the CDR3: TGTGCCAGCTCACTAGGGGGACAGAACTATGGCTACACCTTC. Protein sequence: CASSLGGQNYGYTF.